The source of this T cell receptor (beta chain) is a study of vaccination and CD4 T cells after COVID-19. A note on this clonotype: Its specificity is not known.

An Oncomine TCR Beta short-read assay was used to sequence the DNA from cultured CD4+ T cells. In TCRdb, the PCR reads were re-called with MiXCR into one record per CDR3 protein. This sample has over 10,000 distinct CDR3 sequences; 59% occur once, and the top ten carry around 13%. After removal of 5 bases from V and 3 bases from J, the junction contained 4 bases not matched to a gene. The CDR3 runs 15 residues. CDR1 and CDR2 (germline): SGHAT, FQDESV (reference sequence). Treatment of the sample: roughly ten-day PBMC culture with coronavirus spike peptide pools or control peptides (ViraFEST assay). V is TRBV11-1 and J is TRBJ2-2; 9 bases line up with TRBD1. The origin of this receptor is a human donor who had recovered from COVID-19. Sample: CD4+ T cells from blood, cultured in vitro. CDR3 sequence: CASSGGTGYTGELFF. The CDR3 DNA sequence: TGTGCCAGCAGCGGCGGGACAGGGTACACCGGGGAGCTGTTTTTT.